These 23 T cell receptor beta chains originate from one sample sequenced in a study of T cell responses to AZD1222 COVID-19 vaccine. TCRdb's copy holds only in-frame clones and misses some; the assay was immunoSEQ multiplex PCR. The table includes 160,000 or so clones, roughly nine tenths detected once. The sequencing used peripheral blood, collected on day 0 of AZD1222 vaccination. Source of these receptors: an adult in good health.

The chain is built from TRBV3-1 (or the pseudogene TRBV3-2) and TRBJ1-2; D not resolved. The CDR3 is 15 residues long. Germline loops: CDR1 LGHDT, CDR2 YNNKEL (reference sequence). V lost 0 bases, J lost 2 bases, and 10 bases lay in between. The CDR3 here is CASSQDIRSNYGYTF. DNA for the CDR3: TGTGCCAGCAGCCAAGATATCAGGTCGAACTATGGCTACACCTTC.

The V and J genes are TRBV6-5 and TRBJ1-4; D gene unclear. CDR3 length: 14 amino acids. V lost 4 bases to trimming and J lost 2 bases, with 8 bases between them. Germline lookup yields CDR1 MNHEY and CDR2 SVGAGI. The CDR3 loop reads CASSLARTNEKLFF. The CDR3 DNA is TGTGCCAGCAGTTTGGCGCGCACTAATGAAAAACTGTTTTTT.

This chain joins TRBV3-1 (or the pseudogene TRBV3-2) and TRBJ2-5, with D unclear. The CDR3 is 14 residues long. Trimming took 1 base from V and 4 from J, leaving 10 bases between them. The germline CDR1 and CDR2 sequences are LGHDT and YNNKEL (reference sequence). CDR3 sequence (DNA): TGTGCCAGCAGCCAAGCAGGTTCAGGAGAGACCCAGTACTTC. Protein product: CASSQAGSGETQYF.

This chain uses TRBV28 with TRBJ2-7; D perhaps matches TRBD2 (5 bases). Per the germline V gene, CDR1 is MDHEN and CDR2 is SYDVKM. V lost 5 bases to trimming and J lost 12 bases, with 14 bases between them. The CDR3 runs 11 residues. The CDR3 DNA follows: TGTGCCAGCAGTCCACCACCGGGATTGTACTTC. Its translation is CASSPPPGLYF. The variable domain in full, with the rest retrieved from reference TRBV28 and TRBJ2-7, is DVKVTQSSRYLVKRTGEKVFLECVQDMDHENMFWYRQDPGLGLRLIYFSYDVKMKEKGDIPEGYSVSREKKERFSLILESASTNQTSMYLCASSPPPGLYFGPGTRLTVT.

The chain employs TRBV11-2 and TRBJ2-7; TRBD1 or TRBD2 may be the D gene (6 bases each). Germline values: CDR1 SGHAT, CDR2 FQNNGV. Trimming cost V 0 bases and J 2 bases, with 11 bases left between them. The CDR3 loop spans 15 amino acids. The CDR3 sequence: CASSLDRGPAYEQYF. CDR3 sequence (DNA): TGTGCCAGCAGCTTAGATCGGGGGCCGGCCTACGAGCAGTACTTC.

The rearrangement uses TRBV5-6 and TRBJ2-7, with D hard to call. V lost 2 bases and J lost 2, with 11 bases in between. CDR3 length: 14 amino acids. Looked up from germline, CDR1 is SGHDT and CDR2 is YYEEEE. CDR3 DNA sequence: TGTGCCAGCAGCTTTAGGTCAAGAGCCTACGAGCAGTACTTC. This sequence encodes CASSFRSRAYEQYF.

V is TRBV5-4 and J is TRBJ1-1; 8 bases are shared with TRBD1. Germline CDR1 and CDR2: SGHNT and YYREEE (reference sequence). This CDR3 contains 16 residues. V was clipped by 5 bases and J by 1 base; unmatched bases: 10. In DNA, the CDR3 is TGTGCCAGCAGGGTTAACCTAGGACAGGGGAACACTGAAGCTTTCTTT. Residues: CASRVNLGQGNTEAFF.

This clone was counted once. This chain links TRBV28 with TRBJ2-7; 9 positions match TRBD2. Germline CDR1 and CDR2: MDHEN and SYDVKM. The CDR3 loop spans 16 amino acids. J lost 4 bases, V lost 5 bases, and 12 bases had no gene match. CDR3: CASSGGSSGSQYEQYF. The CDR3 coding sequence is TGTGCCAGCAGTGGGGGGAGTAGCGGGAGTCAATACGAGCAGTACTTC.

This clone came up once. This sequence joins TRBV23-1 and TRBJ2-1; 8 nucleotides align to TRBD1. TRBV23-1 has ORF status, its function being uncertain. The trim removed 3 bases at V and 2 bases at J, leaving 9 bases unmatched. This CDR3 has 17 amino acids. The CDR3 sequence is CASSHPGTGRTYNEQFF. The CDR3 nucleotides are TGCGCCAGCAGTCATCCCGGGACAGGACGTACCTACAATGAGCAGTTCTTC.

The V call is TRBV5-4, the J call TRBJ2-2; TRBD2 agrees at 9 bases. Trimming removed 0 bases from V and 5 bases from J; junction bases left unmatched: 8. Per the germline V gene, CDR1 is SGHNT and CDR2 is YYREEE (reference sequence). The CDR3 sequence is 17 residues long. CDR3: CASSLASSGRWTGELFF. CDR3 coding DNA: TGTGCCAGCAGCTTGGCATCCAGCGGGAGGTGGACCGGGGAGCTGTTTTTT.

Written as DNA, the CDR3 is TGTGCCAGCAGCCGGGAGGGGGGTCGATTCGAGACCCAGTACTTC. Translation gives CASSREGGRFETQYF. V and J are TRBV6-5 and TRBJ2-5; 8 positions match TRBD2. The CDR3 runs to 15 residues. Germline-derived CDR1 and CDR2 are MNHEY and SVGAGI. V lost 6 bases and J lost 5; bases outside the gene matches: 11.

This sequence joins TRBV6-2 or TRBV6-3 and TRBJ2-1, with D unresolved. V lost 0 bases and J lost 8, with 8 bases in between. There are 13 residues in the CDR3. Germline CDR1 and CDR2: MNHEY and SVGEGT. This chain's CDR3 is CASSYSTGHEQFF. The CDR3 nucleotides are TGTGCCAGCAGTTACTCGACTGGTCATGAGCAGTTCTTC.

The chain carries TRBV28 and TRBJ1-1, with 7 positions matching TRBD1. CDR3 size: 13 residues. With 6 bases clipped from V and 3 bases from J, the junction kept 4 bases outside the gene matches. The germline V gene has CDR1 MDHEN and CDR2 SYDVKM. CDR3 residues: CASRGTAYTEAFF. The DNA of the CDR3 is TGTGCCAGCAGGGGGACAGCTTACACTGAAGCTTTCTTT.

This clone is a singleton in its sample. The chain employs TRBV29-1 and TRBJ2-2; no definite D call. Per the germline V gene, CDR1 is SQVTM and CDR2 is ANQGSEA. This CDR3 region has 14 residues. The V and J ends lost 4 bases and 1 base respectively, with 10 bases between them. DNA for the CDR3: TGCAGCGTTGTCGGCCAGGTGAACACCGGGGAGCTGTTTTTT. Amino acid sequence: CSVVGQVNTGELFF.

V gene TRBV6-5 combines with J gene TRBJ1-5; D not certain. V lost 6 bases and J 6 bases, leaving 12 bases between the germline ends. The length of the CDR3 is 13 residues. Germline CDR1 MNHEY, CDR2 SVGAGI. The DNA for the CDR3 is TGTGCCAGCAGCGGGGTATTGAGTCAGCCCCAGCATTTT. Protein: CASSGVLSQPQHF.

V gene TRBV6-5 combines with J gene TRBJ1-1; D gene unclear. Trimming removed 0 bases from V and 0 bases from J, with 8 bases in between. The CDR3 contains 15 residues. Germline CDR1 is MNHEY and CDR2 is SVGAGI. This chain's CDR3 is CASSYSVLVNTEAFF. In nucleotides, the CDR3 is TGTGCCAGCAGTTACTCGGTCCTGGTGAACACTGAAGCTTTCTTT.

The chain recombines TRBV6-5 with TRBJ1-1; 9 bases are a match to TRBD1. This CDR3 spans 14 amino acids. Germline assignment: CDR1 MNHEY and CDR2 SVGAGI. Germline trimming cut 6 bases from V and 4 bases from J; bases unmatched to any gene: 6. CDR3: CASSQDRGVTEAFF. CDR3 nucleotides: TGTGCCAGCAGCCAAGACAGGGGGGTCACTGAAGCTTTCTTT.

The V gene is TRBV19, the J gene TRBJ2-1; 12 positions agree with TRBD2. The ends lost 5 bases at V and 9 bases at J; junction bases unmatched: 5. CDR3 size: 14 residues. Germline-derived CDR1 and CDR2 are LNHDA and SQIVND (reference sequence). CDR3 nucleotides: TGTGCCAGTAGTGCCCAGGGACTAGCGGGTGAGCAGTTCTTC. Translated: CASSAQGLAGEQFF.

CDR3 loop: CASSLGRDLRGTEAFF. CDR3 sequence (DNA): TGTGCCAGCAGTTTAGGCCGGGACCTCCGGGGCACTGAAGCTTTCTTT. J is TRBJ1-1 and V is TRBV27; possible D gene TRBD1, 5 bases. This CDR3 is 16 amino acids long. V lost 2 bases and J lost 4, with 17 bases in between. CDR1 and CDR2 from the germline V gene are MNHEY and SMNVEV (reference sequence).

The chain carries TRBV19 and TRBJ2-1, with TRBD2 identical over 10 bases. The CDR3 covers 15 residues. The trim removed 3 bases at V and 8 bases at J, leaving 7 bases unmatched. Germline V gene sequence: CDR1 LNHDA, CDR2 SQIVND (reference sequence). CDR3 nucleotides: TGTGCCAGTAGTATCCAACTAGCGGGGTGGGATGAGCAGTTCTTC. Its translation is CASSIQLAGWDEQFF.

The chain is built from TRBV6-1 and TRBJ1-1; 7 bases match TRBD1. The ends lost 1 base at V and 5 bases at J; junction bases unmatched: 7. CDR1 MNHNS and CDR2 SASEGT come from the germline V gene. This CDR3 contains 15 residues. CDR3 in amino acids: CASSEGSRGSTEAFF. CDR3 nucleotides: TGTGCCAGCAGTGAAGGGTCCAGGGGGTCGACTGAAGCTTTCTTT.

The chain couples TRBV5-1 to TRBJ1-1; perhaps TRBD1 as D (5 bases). The CDR3 has 15 amino acids. Germline lookup yields CDR1 SGHRS and CDR2 YFSETQ. Trimming cost V 4 bases and J 1 base, with 14 bases left between them. CDR3 region: CASSPGGDGNTEAFF. CDR3 bases: TGCGCCAGCAGCCCTGGCGGGGACGGGAACACTGAAGCTTTCTTT.

The genes are TRBV11-2 and TRBJ2-7; D not resolved. This CDR3 contains 14 residues. Trimming took 1 base from V and 2 from J, leaving 9 bases between them. Germline V gene data show CDR1 as SGHAT and CDR2 as FQNNGV. The CDR3 reads CASSLGGSTYEQYV. As DNA, the CDR3 is TGTGCCAGCAGCTTAGGAGGCAGCACCTACGAGCAGTACGTC.